The 27 T cell receptor beta chains listed next were all sequenced from one sample in a study of blood T cell repertoires in COVID-19. TCRdb's table, derived via immunoSEQ multiplex PCR, lists solely in-frame clones and lacks some. The top ten clones hold about 8.9% of a sample with some 220,000 clones, about 79% of them seen once. Specimen: peripheral blood. The receptors shown here come from a man in his fifties with active or convalescent COVID-19.

As concerns this clone: Other DNA sequences from this sample encode an identical CDR3 as well. The chain recombines TRBV14 with TRBJ1-2, with D tentatively TRBD1 (6 bases). Germline V gene lookup returns CDR1 SGHDN and CDR2 FVKESK. There are 13 residues in the CDR3. With 1 base removed from V and 5 bases from J, the gap between germline ends came to 8 bases. For the CDR3, the DNA is TGTGCCAGCAGCCAAGGGCAGGGGTATGGCTACACCTTC. This codes for CASSQGQGYGYTF.

Only one count was recorded for this clone. The chain carries TRBV2 and TRBJ2-5, with a possible D match to TRBD1 (5 bases). V lost 6 bases and J 5 bases, leaving 16 bases between the germline ends. The CDR3 is made up of 14 amino acids. Looked up from germline, CDR1 is SNHLY and CDR2 is FYNNEI. The CDR3 protein is CASSPDSPGETQYF. Here the CDR3 DNA reads TGTGCCAGCAGCCCTGACAGTCCCGGGGAGACCCAGTACTTC.

The chain is built from TRBV25-1 and TRBJ2-7, with D perhaps matching TRBD1 (7 bases). CDR3 length equals 17 residues. Trimming pared 4 bases from V and 3 bases from J, leaving 22 bases between. Per the germline V gene, CDR1 is MGHDK and CDR2 is SYGVNS. The CDR3 region has the DNA TGTGCCAGCAGTGGATTCGACTACCGACAGGGAGGCTACGAGCAGTACTTC. This codes for CASSGFDYRQGGYEQYF.

This clone came up a few times. This chain links TRBV4-1 with TRBJ1-6, with 9 bases that match TRBD1. This CDR3 region has 15 residues. The germline gives CDR1 MGHRA, CDR2 YSYEKL. The V and J ends lost 4 bases and 9 bases, in that order; junction bases with no gene match: 7. In DNA form, the CDR3 reads TGCGCCAGCAGCCCCATACAGGGGGCGGGTTCACCCCTCCACTTT. It translates to CASSPIQGAGSPLHF.

CDR3: CASSSDRNTDTQYF. The CDR3 DNA sequence: TGCGCCAGCAGCTCTGACAGGAACACAGATACGCAGTATTTT. The chain couples TRBV5-1 to TRBJ2-3, with D maybe TRBD1 (6 bases). Trimming removed 3 bases from V and 2 bases from J, with 10 bases in between. Germline V gene lookup returns CDR1 SGHRS and CDR2 YFSETQ. The CDR3 sequence is 14 residues long.

The chain links TRBV7-2 to TRBJ2-2; 8 positions match TRBD2. This CDR3 is 18 amino acids long. V lost 1 base, J lost 2 bases, and 9 bases stayed unmatched. Germline V gives CDR1 SGHTA, CDR2 FQGNSA. The CDR3 coding sequence is TGTGCCAGCAGCTTAGAAGGGCGGAGCGGGAGTAACACCGGGGAGCTGTTTTTT. This encodes CASSLEGRSGSNTGELFF.

The rearrangement links TRBV19 to TRBJ1-2; weak D call: TRBD1 (6 bases). V was shortened by 8 bases and J by 5 bases, with 18 bases between the two germline ends. Germline V CDR1 and CDR2: LNHDA, SQIVND (reference sequence). This CDR3 is built from 14 residues. DNA of the CDR3: TGTGCCAGTGGTACAGGGTCCGGGCATTATGGCTACACCTTC. It is translated as CASGTGSGHYGYTF.

This chain uses TRBV6-5 with TRBJ2-7; 8 bases align to TRBD2. The CDR3 is 15 amino acids. The V gene end was trimmed by 6 bases and the J gene end by 5 bases; junction bases not matched to a gene: 12. The germline gives CDR1 MNHEY, CDR2 SVGAGI. The CDR3 reads CASRTTAAGVDEQYF. Here the CDR3 DNA reads TGTGCCAGCAGAACCACAGCAGCGGGAGTTGACGAGCAGTACTTC.

This rearrangement joins TRBV19 to TRBJ2-2; tentative D call: TRBD1 (6 bases). V shed 9 bases and J shed 1 base, with 9 bases lying between them. CDR1 and CDR2 (germline): LNHDA, SQIVND (reference sequence). The CDR3 is made up of 13 amino acids. The CDR3 DNA reads as TGTGCCAGCAAGGACAGGAACACCGGGGAGCTGTTTTTT. As protein: CASKDRNTGELFF.

The rearrangement uses TRBV3-1 (or the pseudogene TRBV3-2) and TRBJ2-5, with 11 bases identical to TRBD2. CDR1 is LGHDT and CDR2 is YNNKEL in the germline V gene (reference sequence). The CDR3 length is 16 residues. The V segment lost 0 bases and the J segment 4 bases; nucleotides outside the gene matches: 4. CDR3 bases: TGTGCCAGCAGCCAAGAGGCTCTAGCGGGGGGAGAGACCCAGTACTTC. Translated, it gives CASSQEALAGGETQYF.

The chain uses TRBV6-4 and TRBJ2-7; 7 nucleotides line up with TRBD2. Germline V gene lookup returns CDR1 MRHNA and CDR2 SNTAGT. The CDR3 extends over 16 amino acids. Trimming cost V 0 bases and J 3 bases; bases outside gene matches: 8. CDR3 sequence reads: CASSDSGRGKDYEQYV. As DNA, the CDR3 is TGTGCCAGCAGTGACTCGGGGAGGGGAAAGGACTACGAGCAGTACGTC.

The J gene is TRBJ1-1, the V gene TRBV6-1; 8 nucleotides agree with TRBD1. The J segment lost 5 bases and the V segment lost 3 bases, leaving 5 bases of the junction unmatched. Looked up from germline, CDR1 is MNHNS and CDR2 is SASEGT. This CDR3 contains 14 residues. The CDR3, as DNA: TGTGCCAGCAGTGACGGCAGGGGGCCTACTGAAGCTTTCTTT. Protein: CASSDGRGPTEAFF.

J is TRBJ2-7 and V is TRBV9; TRBD2 aligns across 13 bases. The CDR3 is 15 residues long. Germline CDR1 is SGDLS and CDR2 is YYNGEE. Losses at the gene ends were 4 bases for V and 0 bases for J; bases not matched to a gene: 1. CDR3 nucleotides: TGTGCCAGCAGCCGGACTAGCGGGAGCTCCTACGAGCAGTACTTC. Protein product: CASSRTSGSSYEQYF.

This chain connects TRBV9 to TRBJ2-3; tentatively, D is TRBD2 (6 bases). The CDR3 length is 14 residues. Germline V gives CDR1 SGDLS, CDR2 YYNGEE. V gave up 4 bases and J gave up 6 bases, with 15 bases separating them. The DNA of the CDR3 is TGTGCCAGCAGCCGAGGCCCCGGGGGTGATACGCAGTATTTT. It translates to CASSRGPGGDTQYF.

The V call is TRBV9, the J call TRBJ2-3, with D perhaps matching TRBD1 (7 bases). V gave up 4 bases and J gave up 4 bases, with 22 bases separating them. This CDR3 region has 17 residues. Germline loops: CDR1 SGDLS, CDR2 YYNGEE. CDR3 sequence (DNA): TGTGCCAGCAGCCCCCTCGGAGGGGGCGCTTGGGCAGATACGCAGTATTTT. Its protein product is CASSPLGGGAWADTQYF.

The genes are TRBV27 and TRBJ1-1; D is uncertain. CDR1 is MNHEY, CDR2 SMNVEV, per germline (reference sequence). Trimming left V 4 bases short and J 0 bases short, with 6 bases between. The CDR3 totals 13 residues. CDR3 sequence (DNA): TGTGCCAGCAGTTCTCAGTTGAACACTGAAGCTTTCTTT. Translation: CASSSQLNTEAFF.

This chain links TRBV5-1 with TRBJ1-2; 8 nucleotides line up with TRBD1. Per the germline V gene, CDR1 is SGHRS and CDR2 is YFSETQ. This CDR3 region has 17 residues. V was pared by 3 bases and J by 4 bases, with 14 bases of the junction left unmatched. CDR3 sequence reads: CASSSSDRERGGYGYTF. The CDR3 DNA reads as TGCGCCAGCAGCTCCTCGGACAGGGAACGTGGGGGCTATGGCTACACCTTC.

This clone was seen ten or more times. J is TRBJ1-4 and V is TRBV2; 10 nucleotides line up with TRBD1. V lost 5 bases and J lost 5; bases outside the gene matches: 11. The CDR3 consists of 17 residues. Per the germline V gene, CDR1 is SNHLY and CDR2 is FYNNEI. The chain's CDR3 is CASSFPGQGIGNEKLFF. CDR3 DNA: TGTGCCAGCAGTTTCCCGGGACAGGGGATTGGGAATGAAAAACTGTTTTTT.

The chain recombines TRBV2 with TRBJ1-5; D might be TRBD1 (6 bases). Germline V gene data show CDR1 as SNHLY and CDR2 as FYNNEI. V was trimmed by 2 bases and J by 7 bases, leaving 12 bases between them. The CDR3 is 14 residues long. CDR3 sequence: CASSELQGFQPQHF. CDR3 DNA sequence: TGTGCCAGCAGTGAATTACAGGGTTTCCAGCCCCAGCATTTT.

This sequence joins TRBV4-1 and TRBJ2-7; 7 bases agree with TRBD1. Germline CDR1 reads MGHRA; CDR2 reads YSYEKL. The CDR3 is 13 residues long. V was pared by 3 bases and J by 2 bases, with 1 base of the junction left unmatched. CDR3 residues: CASSQGQTYEQYF. CDR3 DNA sequence: TGCGCCAGCAGCCAGGGACAGACCTACGAGCAGTACTTC.

V and J are TRBV7-9 and TRBJ1-2; D uncertain. CDR3 length equals 13 residues. Trimming took off 2 bases at V and 3 bases at J, with 7 bases between the two ends. The germline V gene has CDR1 SEHNR and CDR2 FQNEAQ (reference sequence). The CDR3 region has the DNA TGTGCCAGCAGCTTAAACGGTTACTATGGCTACACCTTC. It specifies CASSLNGYYGYTF.

This clone was found once. The gene calls are TRBV7-8 and TRBJ1-5; no clear D. Per germline, CDR1 SGHVS and CDR2 FQNEAQ. The ends were cut back, 5 bases at V and 2 bases at J, with 19 bases in the middle. This CDR3 comprises 17 residues. CDR3 in DNA: TGTGCCAGCAGCCTAGGGTTCACGGGGAAGGGCAATCAGCCCCAGCATTTT. Protein sequence: CASSLGFTGKGNQPQHF.

This clone has more than one count but fewer than ten. The gene calls are TRBV7-9 and TRBJ2-1, with 9 bases fitting TRBD2. Germline V gene data show CDR1 as SEHNR and CDR2 as FQNEAQ (reference sequence). With V trimmed by 0 bases and J by 9 bases, 12 bases remained unmatched. There are 17 residues in the CDR3. The CDR3 coding sequence is TGTGCCAGCAGCTTAGCGCGTCTTAGCGGGAGTTTCGGTGAGCAGTTCTTC. It codes for CASSLARLSGSFGEQFF.

This chain connects TRBV2 to TRBJ2-7; the match to TRBD2 covers 7 bases. V was pared by 5 bases and J by 6 bases, with 13 bases of the junction left unmatched. Germline lookup yields CDR1 SNHLY and CDR2 FYNNEI. This CDR3 contains 15 residues. This CDR3 reads CASSRVKGGSIEQYF. The CDR3 DNA reads TGTGCCAGCAGTAGGGTTAAGGGCGGGAGTATCGAGCAGTACTTC.

The gene calls are TRBV27 and TRBJ2-3, with D tentatively TRBD2 (5 bases). The germline CDR1 and CDR2 sequences are MNHEY and SMNVEV (reference sequence). This CDR3 spans 13 amino acids. V was shortened by 3 bases and J by 2 bases, with 6 bases between the two germline ends. The CDR3 loop reads CASSLEATDTQYF. For the CDR3, the DNA is TGTGCCAGCAGTTTGGAGGCCACAGATACGCAGTATTTT.

The chain combines TRBV4-3 with TRBJ2-3, with 13 bases matching TRBD2. Looked up from germline, CDR1 is LGHNA and CDR2 is YSLEER. Unmatched junction bases numbered 10, after V lost 4 bases and J lost 3 bases. This CDR3 contains 18 residues. The CDR3 region has the DNA TGCGCCAGCAGCCTCGGTTGGACTAGCGGGAGATTAACAGATACGCAGTATTTT. This encodes CASSLGWTSGRLTDTQYF.

This sequence joins TRBV5-4 and TRBJ2-7; 7 bases match TRBD1. The CDR3 loop spans 13 amino acids. J gave up 3 bases and V 3 bases, and 3 bases lay outside the gene matches. Germline assignment: CDR1 SGHNT and CDR2 YYREEE (reference sequence). The CDR3 region is CASSYHRGYEQYV. The CDR3 DNA is TGTGCCAGCAGCTACCACAGGGGCTACGAGCAGTACGTC.